The clone carrying this T cell receptor beta chain was counted a few times. Its antigen remains unidentified. The entry originates in a study of regulatory T cells in long-lasting Graves disease. Regarding time point: persistent/refractory GD, antithyroid drugs over 5 years with positive TRAb. PBMCs were the source of the RNA used for TCR sequencing. Patients hailed from an endocrinology department in Xi'an, China. Into tubes containing EDTA, approximately 9 milliliters of peripheral blood were drawn. Study-wide results and limits: Newly diagnosed patients shared around 910 public clonotypes; persistent patients shared about 2,700.

The authors built TCR beta libraries using iRepertoire HTBI primers and Arm-PCR of CDR3 regions. MiXCR, run by TCRdb on the multiplex PCR reads, gives a single entry per CDR3 protein. The data contain roughly 400,000 distinct CDR3 sequences, roughly a fifth of them singletons. The ends were cut back, 4 bases at V and 1 base at J, with 13 bases in the middle. Germline loops: CDR1 WSHSY, CDR2 SAAADI. This CDR3 comprises 15 residues. This chain connects TRBV10-2 to TRBJ1-1; D is uncertain. The receptor's source is a female donor with Graves disease. Sequences were derived from peripheral blood mononuclear cells (PBMCs), sampled when the disease was refractory, from a patient treated with antithyroid drugs. The CDR3 loop is CASSGYRSTNTEAFF. CDR3 sequence (DNA): TGCGCCAGCAGTGGTTATCGTTCCACGAACACTGAAGCTTTCTTT.